This entry lists 2 T cell receptor beta chains sequenced from one sample in a study of vaccination and CD4 T cells after COVID-19 (dated by TCRdb to between 2020 and 2023). The protocol used for the library was PCR. The instrument given in TCRdb is Illumina iSeq 100. DNA from cultured CD4+ T cells underwent TCR sequencing with the Oncomine TCR Beta short-read assay at the Johns Hopkins FTIC core. The public reads were reanalyzed by TCRdb: fastp trimming at Q25, MiXCR alignment, in-frame beta chains only. Every entry covers one CDR3 protein and lists the most common genes and DNA from its rows. The sample table lists roughly 14,000 distinct CDR3 sequences, 45% to 50% of them with a count of one. 25% to 30% of the sample comes from the top ten. No cognate antigen is known for these TCRs. The intended sense of this specimen's treatment or condition label: approximately 9-day PBMC culture with coronavirus spike peptide pools or control peptides (ViraFEST assay).

Sequenced here: cultured CD4+ T cells from blood, sampled after SARS-CoV-2 vaccination. These receptor sequences come from a human donor with COVID-19.

The CDR3 loop is CASSLNRDGKETQYF. DNA for the CDR3: TGTGCCAGCAGCTTAAACCGGGACGGTAAAGAGACCCAGTACTTC. This chain links TRBV11-3 with TRBJ2-5; TRBD1 or TRBD2 may be the D gene (5 bases each). Germline loops: CDR1 SGHNT, CDR2 YENEEA. Trimming cost V 2 bases and J 3 bases, with 13 bases left between them. This CDR3 comprises 15 residues.

Comments on this clonotype: Compared with germline, one end of the junction differs, possibly owing to a read error. The V gene is TRBV7-2, the J gene TRBJ2-3; 9 bases map to TRBD2. Germline-derived CDR1 and CDR2 are SGHTA and FQGNSA. The CDR3 extends over 18 amino acids. CDR3 region: CASSLAPRLAGSRDTQYF. In nucleotides, the CDR3 is TGTGCCAGCAGCTTAGCCCCCCGGCTAGCGGGGAGCAGAGATACGCAGTATTTT. Drawing the rest from reference TRBV7-2 and TRBJ2-3, the complete variable domain is GAGVSQSPSNKVTEKGKDVELRCDPISGHTALYWYRQSLGQGLEFLIYFQGNSAPDKSGLPSDRFSAERTGGSVSTLTIQRTQQEDSAVYLCASSLAPRLAGSRDTQYFGPGTRLTVL.